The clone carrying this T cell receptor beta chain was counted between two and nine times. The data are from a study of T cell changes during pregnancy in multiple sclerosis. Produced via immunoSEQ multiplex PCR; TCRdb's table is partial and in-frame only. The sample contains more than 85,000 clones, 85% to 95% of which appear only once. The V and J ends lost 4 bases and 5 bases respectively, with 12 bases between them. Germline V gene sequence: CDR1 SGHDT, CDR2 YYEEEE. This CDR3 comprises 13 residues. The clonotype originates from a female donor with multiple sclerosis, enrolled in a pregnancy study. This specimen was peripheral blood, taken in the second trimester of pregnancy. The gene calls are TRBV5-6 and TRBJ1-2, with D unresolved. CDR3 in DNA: TGTGCCAGCAGCGCGGCGGGAGGTTATGGCTACACCTTC. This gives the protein CASSAAGGYGYTF. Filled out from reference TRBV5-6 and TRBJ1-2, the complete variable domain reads DAGVTQSPTHLIKTRGQQVTLRCSPKSGHDTVSWYQQALGQGPQFIFQYYEEEERQRGNFPDRFSGHQFPNYSSELNVNALLLGDSALYLCASSAAGGYGYTFGSGTRLTVV.